This T cell receptor (beta chain) appears in the sequencing data of a study of blood T cells in healthy people across ages. PCR was performed a second time for 7 to 11 cycles using a sample-barcoded 5' primer and a J-beta primer mix. TCRdb re-called the 5' RACE reads with MiXCR, one entry per CDR3 protein. Among about 1.4 million distinct CDR3 sequences listed, approximately 59% were seen once. From germline, CDR1 is SQVTM and CDR2 ANQGSEA. The CDR3 length is 13 residues. V was shortened by 7 bases and J by 1 base, with 11 bases between the two germline ends. Sequencing used blood. This receptor was taken from a man aged 18 to 29 in good health. V is TRBV29-1 and J is TRBJ2-1, with D possibly matching TRBD2 (5 bases). The CDR3 spells CSGISESYNEQFF. The CDR3 DNA follows: TGCAGCGGGATTAGCGAATCCTACAATGAGCAGTTCTTC.